The source of this TCR beta chain is a study of T cell changes during pregnancy in multiple sclerosis. The CDR3 loop spans 15 amino acids. After removal of 4 bases from V and 4 bases from J, the junction contained 6 bases not matched to a gene. The germline V gene encodes CDR1 SGHRS and CDR2 YFSETQ. Method: immunoSEQ multiplex PCR; TCRdb's copy keeps in-frame clones and lacks some. The sample holds about 79,000 clones, about 93% seen once. The J gene is TRBJ1-3, the V gene TRBV5-1, with 9 bases lining up with TRBD1. The specimen was peripheral blood, collected in the second trimester of pregnancy. The receptor was isolated from a female donor in good health, enrolled as a control in a pregnancy study. The CDR3 sequence: CASSPGTGNGNTIYF. The CDR3 DNA is TGCGCCAGCAGCCCCGGGACAGGGAACGGAAACACCATATATTTT.